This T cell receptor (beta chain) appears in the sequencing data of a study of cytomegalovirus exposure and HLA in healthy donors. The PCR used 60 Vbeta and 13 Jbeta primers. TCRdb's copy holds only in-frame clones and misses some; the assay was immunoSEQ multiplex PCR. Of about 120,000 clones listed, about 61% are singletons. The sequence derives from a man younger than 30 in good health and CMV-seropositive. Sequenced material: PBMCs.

CDR3 bases: TGTGCCAGCAGCTTAGCCGGGGGGGATGAGCAGTTCTTC. Translating it yields CASSLAGGDEQFF. This rearrangement joins TRBV7-2 to TRBJ2-1; 8 bases map to TRBD2. This CDR3 region has 13 residues. V shed 0 bases and J 8 bases; nucleotides not matched to a gene: 0. CDR1 is SGHTA, CDR2 FQGNSA, per germline.